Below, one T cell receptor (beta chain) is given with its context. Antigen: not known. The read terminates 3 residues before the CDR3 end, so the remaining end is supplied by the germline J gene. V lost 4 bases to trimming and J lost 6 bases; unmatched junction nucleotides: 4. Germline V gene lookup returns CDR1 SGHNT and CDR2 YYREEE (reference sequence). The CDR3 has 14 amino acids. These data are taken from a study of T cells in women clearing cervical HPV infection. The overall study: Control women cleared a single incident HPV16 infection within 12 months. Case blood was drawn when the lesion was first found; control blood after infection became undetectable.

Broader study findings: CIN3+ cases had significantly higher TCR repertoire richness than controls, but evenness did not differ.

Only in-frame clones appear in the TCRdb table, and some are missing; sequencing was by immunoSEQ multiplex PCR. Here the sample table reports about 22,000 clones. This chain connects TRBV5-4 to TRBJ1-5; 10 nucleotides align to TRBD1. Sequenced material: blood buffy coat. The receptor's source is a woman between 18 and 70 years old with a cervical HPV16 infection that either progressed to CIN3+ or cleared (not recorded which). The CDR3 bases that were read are TGTGCCAGCAGCCCCGGACAGGGGGGTCAGCCC. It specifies CASSPGQGGQP. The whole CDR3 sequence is CASSPGQGGQPQHF.